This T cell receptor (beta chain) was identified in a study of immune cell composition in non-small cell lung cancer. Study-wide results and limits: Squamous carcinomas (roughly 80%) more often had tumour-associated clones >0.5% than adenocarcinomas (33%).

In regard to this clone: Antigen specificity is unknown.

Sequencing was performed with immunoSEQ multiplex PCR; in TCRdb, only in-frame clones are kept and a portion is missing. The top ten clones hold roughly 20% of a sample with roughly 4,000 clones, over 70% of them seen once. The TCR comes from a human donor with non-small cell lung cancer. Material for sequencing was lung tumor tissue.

Here the CDR3 reads CASAGGTGVTDTQYF. As DNA, the CDR3 is TGTGCTAGTGCGGGGGGGACAGGGGTGACAGATACGCAGTATTTT. The chain has TRBV12-5 and TRBJ2-3; TRBD1 matches at 10 bases. The germline CDR1 and CDR2 sequences are LGHNT and FRNRAP. This CDR3 region has 15 residues. With 7 bases clipped from V and 3 bases from J, the junction kept 7 bases outside the gene matches.